The present T cell receptor beta chain was sequenced within a study of T cells in Graves' hyperthyroidism and ophthalmopathy (dated by TCRdb to between 2018 and 2021). Turning to the overall study: Peripheral blood samples were taken at the time of initial diagnosis, prior to any treatment. A discovery cohort of about 95 patients, 43 with Graves' ophthalmopathy and 57 with stable Graves' hyperthyroidism, was used to find distinguishing TCR V-J signatures. Whether ophthalmopathy could be predicted prospectively was tested in an independent validation cohort made up of roughly 20 hyperthyroidism patients plus 17 patients who later progressed to ophthalmopathy. For training and testing, the 100 patients in the discovery cohort were randomly divided in a 7:3 ratio. In roughly six Graves' hyperthyroidism patients, the study also compared T-cell repertoires from thyroid tissue with T-cell repertoires from blood. After sampling, hyperthyroidism patients received methimazole starting at 30 mg daily, and ophthalmopathy patients received high-dose intravenous methylprednisolone. The paper reports TCR Vbeta CDR3 sequencing of over 120 peripheral blood samples: 40 or so ophthalmopathy, 70 to 85 hyperthyroidism and around 17 progressor patients. Here is what the overall study found, with its caveats: No statistical method was used to set the sample size in advance, and investigators knew the group allocation. In validation, the model predicted progression to ophthalmopathy a median of roughly 6.1 months before onset, with approximately 71% sensitivity and about 75% specificity. Ophthalmopathy was separated from stable hyperthyroidism by a 13 V-J signature model, with around 90% sensitivity and roughly 84% specificity obtained in cross-validation and 80%/75% obtained in testing. Most expanded thyroid clonotypes (frequency above 0.001) were also detected in blood, suggesting blood repertoires may reflect thyroid immune responses.

Hyperthyroidism patients were newly diagnosed, with disease duration under 2 months, and aged 18 to 65 years. The study excluded patients with uncontrolled infections, other autoimmune diseases, pregnancy or lactation. Clinical symptoms, serum thyroxine and TRAb, thyroid ultrasound, and orbital computed tomography formed the basis for the diagnoses. Blood from progressor patients was drawn when they were first diagnosed with hyperthyroidism, before any ophthalmopathy symptoms appeared. Ficoll-Paque density gradient centrifugation was used to isolate PBMCs from 10 ml of fresh peripheral blood. Progressor patients were first diagnosed with Graves' hyperthyroidism and then developed ophthalmopathy during follow-up. Trizol reagent was used to extract total RNA, and RNA quality was then checked on an Agilent 2100 Bioanalyzer. In this sample, this clonotype turned up many times. Its antigen is unknown. The sample holds no much larger clone one base away, and base qualities are not on file.

The CDR3 sequence holds 15 residues, the cysteine and phenylalanine included. Only CDR3 DNA is held: 45 bases, read in frame from base 1. Trimming accounts for 0 bases at V and 5 bases at J, while the number of junction bases matched to no gene is 6. The germline V gene yields SGHRS for CDR1 and YFSETQ for CDR2. The TCR beta CDR3 regions were amplified from RNA transcripts. The TCR CDR3 was subjected to a first round of RT-PCR using the HTBI primer set and the Qiagen OneStep RT-PCR kit. A second multiplex PCR round built the libraries, followed by size selection and purification. Paired-end sequencing of the libraries was performed with 100 bp reads on an Illumina HiSeq2000. Concerning the study's data processing: SOAPnuke was used to process the raw data, removing reads that contained adapters or uncalled bases, had a mean Phred below 15, or lacked an exact match to the constant primer or identifier. COPE v1.2.5 was used to merge high-quality paired reads, and clonotypes were defined as unique nucleotide sequences. MiTCR v1.1 was used to align clonotypes to the IMGT TRBV, TRBD and TRBJ reference segments. Analysis was restricted to V-J combinations with a frequency above 0.0001, which covered roughly 99% of repertoires. The TCS score was defined as F50 (clonal expansion) divided by E x V (chaos), with BLOSUM62-based TCRdist calculated between CDR3 peptides within each V-J. Welch's t-statistics and random forest reduced around 510 V-J features to roughly 13, which were used in a naive Bayes classifier (R e1071). TCRdb handled the public reads itself, with Q25 trimming in fastp and clone calling in MiXCR, and kept productive beta chains. Each entry merges the rows of one CDR3 protein and shows their most common DNA and genes. TCRdb's processing, not the authors' own work, is the source of the V and J calls. In this sample the table shows over 200,000 distinct CDR3 sequences, less than 15% of which occur a single time. The top ten clonotypes cover approximately 12% of the sample.

The sequence was collected from a woman aged 40 to 50 with Graves' hyperthyroidism that later progressed to Graves' ophthalmopathy. Material for sequencing was blood. Rearrangement joined TRBV5-1 to TRBJ2-7, and 9 junctional nucleotides match TRBD2. For the CDR3, the sequence is CASSLASSGNDEQYF. The bases are TGCGCCAGCAGCTTGGCCTCTAGCGGGAACGACGAGCAGTACTTC.